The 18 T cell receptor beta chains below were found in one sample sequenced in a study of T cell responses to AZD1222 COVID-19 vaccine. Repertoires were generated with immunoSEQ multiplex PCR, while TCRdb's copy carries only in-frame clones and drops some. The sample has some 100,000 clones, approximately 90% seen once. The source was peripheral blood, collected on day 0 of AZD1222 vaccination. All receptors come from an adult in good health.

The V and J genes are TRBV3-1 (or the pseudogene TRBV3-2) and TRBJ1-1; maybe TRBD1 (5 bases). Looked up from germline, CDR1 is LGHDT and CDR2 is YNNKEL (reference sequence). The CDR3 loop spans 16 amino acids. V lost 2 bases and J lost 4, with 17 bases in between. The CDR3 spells CASSQRWIGGATEAFF. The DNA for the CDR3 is TGTGCCAGCAGCCAACGGTGGATCGGTGGGGCCACTGAAGCTTTCTTT.

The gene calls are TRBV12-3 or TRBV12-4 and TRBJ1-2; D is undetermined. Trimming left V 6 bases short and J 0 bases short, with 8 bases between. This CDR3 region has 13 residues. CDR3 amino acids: CASSPFTNYGYTF. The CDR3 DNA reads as TGTGCCAGCAGCCCCTTCACTAACTATGGCTACACCTTC.

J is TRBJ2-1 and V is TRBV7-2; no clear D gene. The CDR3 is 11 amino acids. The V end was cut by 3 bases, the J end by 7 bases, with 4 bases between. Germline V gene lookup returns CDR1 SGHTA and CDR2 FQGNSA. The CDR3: CASSFYNEQFF. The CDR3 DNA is TGTGCCAGCAGCTTTTATAATGAGCAGTTCTTC.

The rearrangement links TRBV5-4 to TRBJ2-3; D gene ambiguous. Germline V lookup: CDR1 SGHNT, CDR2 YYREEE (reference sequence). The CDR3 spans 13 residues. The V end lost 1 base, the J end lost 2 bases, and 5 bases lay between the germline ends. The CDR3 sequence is CASSLLPTDTQYF. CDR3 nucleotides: TGTGCCAGCAGCTTGCTTCCCACAGATACGCAGTATTTT.

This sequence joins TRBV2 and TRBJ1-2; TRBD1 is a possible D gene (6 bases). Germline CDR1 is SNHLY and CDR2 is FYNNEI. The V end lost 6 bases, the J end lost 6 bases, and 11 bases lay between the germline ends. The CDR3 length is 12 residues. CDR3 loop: CASRRQAHGYTF. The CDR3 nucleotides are TGTGCCAGCAGAAGACAGGCTCATGGCTACACCTTC.

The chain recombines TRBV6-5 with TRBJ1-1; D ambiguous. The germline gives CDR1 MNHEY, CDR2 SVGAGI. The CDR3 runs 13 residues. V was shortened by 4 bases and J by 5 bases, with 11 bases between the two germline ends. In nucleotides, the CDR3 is TGTGCCAGCAGTTTTTCTAGGTTGACTGAAGCTTTCTTT. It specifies CASSFSRLTEAFF.

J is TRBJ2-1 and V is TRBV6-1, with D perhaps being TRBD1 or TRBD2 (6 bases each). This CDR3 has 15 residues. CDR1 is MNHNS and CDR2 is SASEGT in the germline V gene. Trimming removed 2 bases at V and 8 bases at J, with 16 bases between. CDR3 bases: TGTGCCAGCAGTGAACCGGGCACGGGGGCCCATGAGCAGTTCTTC. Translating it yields CASSEPGTGAHEQFF.

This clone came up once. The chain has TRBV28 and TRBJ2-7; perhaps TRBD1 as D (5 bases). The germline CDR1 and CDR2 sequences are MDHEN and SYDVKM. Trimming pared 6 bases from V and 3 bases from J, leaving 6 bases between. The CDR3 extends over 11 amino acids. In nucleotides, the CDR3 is TGTGCCAGCAGAGACAGCTACGAGCAGTACTTC. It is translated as CASRDSYEQYF.

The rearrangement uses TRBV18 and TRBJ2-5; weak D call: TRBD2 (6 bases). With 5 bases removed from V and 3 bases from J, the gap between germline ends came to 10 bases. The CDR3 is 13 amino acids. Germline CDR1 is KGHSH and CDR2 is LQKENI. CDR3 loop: CASSATGEETQYF. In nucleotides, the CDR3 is TGTGCCAGCTCAGCCACGGGGGAAGAGACCCAGTACTTC. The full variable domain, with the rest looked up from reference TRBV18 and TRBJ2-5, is NAGVMQNPRHLVRRRGQEARLRCSPMKGHSHVYWYRQLPEEGLKFMVYLQKENIIDESGMPKERFSAEFPKEGPSILRIQQVVRGDSAAYFCASSATGEETQYFGPGTRLLVL.

The CDR3 DNA reads TGCAGCGTTGACGTCAGGGTAGCGAGCTATGGCTACACCTTC. Translation gives CSVDVRVASYGYTF. This chain connects TRBV29-1 to TRBJ1-2; possible D gene TRBD1, 5 bases. The CDR3 has 14 residues. Germline CDR1 SQVTM, CDR2 ANQGSEA. V was cut by 3 bases and J by 4 bases, with 15 bases left in between.

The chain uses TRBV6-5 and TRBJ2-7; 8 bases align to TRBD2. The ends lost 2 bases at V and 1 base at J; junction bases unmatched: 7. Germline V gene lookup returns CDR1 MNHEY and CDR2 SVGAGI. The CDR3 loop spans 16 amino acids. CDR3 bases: TGTGCCAGCAGTTACGCCTTTAGCGGGGTTTCCTACGAGCAGTACTTC. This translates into CASSYAFSGVSYEQYF.

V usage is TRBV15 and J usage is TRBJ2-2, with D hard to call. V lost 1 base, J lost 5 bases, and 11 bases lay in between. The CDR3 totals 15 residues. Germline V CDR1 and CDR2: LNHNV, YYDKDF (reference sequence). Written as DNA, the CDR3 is TGTGCCACCAGCAGAGTCAGGCTATTGACCGGGGAGCTGTTTTTT. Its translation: CATSRVRLLTGELFF.

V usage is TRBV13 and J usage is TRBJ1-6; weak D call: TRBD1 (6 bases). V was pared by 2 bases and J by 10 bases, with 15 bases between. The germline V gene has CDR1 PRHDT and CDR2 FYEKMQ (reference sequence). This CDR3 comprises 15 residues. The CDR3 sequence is CASSLIGGGRSPLHF. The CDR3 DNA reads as TGTGCCAGCAGCTTAATTGGAGGGGGAAGGTCACCCCTCCACTTT.

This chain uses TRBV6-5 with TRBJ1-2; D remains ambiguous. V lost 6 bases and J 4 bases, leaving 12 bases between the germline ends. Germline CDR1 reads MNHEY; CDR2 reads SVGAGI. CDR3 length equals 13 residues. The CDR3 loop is CASSTDSSYGYTF. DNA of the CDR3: TGTGCCAGCAGCACGGACTCCTCCTATGGCTACACCTTC.

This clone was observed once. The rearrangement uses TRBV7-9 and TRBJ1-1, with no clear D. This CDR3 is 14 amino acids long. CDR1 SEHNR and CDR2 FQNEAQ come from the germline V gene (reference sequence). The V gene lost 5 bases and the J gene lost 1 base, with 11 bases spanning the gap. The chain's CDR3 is CASSTPGENTEAFF. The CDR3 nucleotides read TGTGCCAGCAGCACCCCGGGCGAGAACACTGAAGCTTTCTTT.

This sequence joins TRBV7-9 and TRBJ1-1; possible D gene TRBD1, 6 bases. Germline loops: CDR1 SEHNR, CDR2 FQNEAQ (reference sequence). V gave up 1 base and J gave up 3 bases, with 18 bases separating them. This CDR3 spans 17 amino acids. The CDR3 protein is CASSLGGHRVGDTEAFF. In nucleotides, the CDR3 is TGTGCCAGCAGCTTAGGAGGTCACAGGGTGGGGGACACTGAAGCTTTCTTT.

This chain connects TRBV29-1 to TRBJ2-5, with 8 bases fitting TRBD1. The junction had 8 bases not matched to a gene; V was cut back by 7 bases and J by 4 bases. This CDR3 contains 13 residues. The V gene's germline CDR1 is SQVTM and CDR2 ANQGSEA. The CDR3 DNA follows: TGCAGCGCCGCAGGGGGCGGCGGAGAGACCCAGTACTTC. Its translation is CSAAGGGGETQYF.

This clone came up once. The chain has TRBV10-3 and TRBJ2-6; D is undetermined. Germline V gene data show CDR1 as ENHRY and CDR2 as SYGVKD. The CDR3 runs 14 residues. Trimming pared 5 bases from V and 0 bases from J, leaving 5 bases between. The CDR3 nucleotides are TGTGCCATCAGTAACAGCTCTGGGGCCAACGTCCTGACTTTC. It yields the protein CAISNSSGANVLTF.